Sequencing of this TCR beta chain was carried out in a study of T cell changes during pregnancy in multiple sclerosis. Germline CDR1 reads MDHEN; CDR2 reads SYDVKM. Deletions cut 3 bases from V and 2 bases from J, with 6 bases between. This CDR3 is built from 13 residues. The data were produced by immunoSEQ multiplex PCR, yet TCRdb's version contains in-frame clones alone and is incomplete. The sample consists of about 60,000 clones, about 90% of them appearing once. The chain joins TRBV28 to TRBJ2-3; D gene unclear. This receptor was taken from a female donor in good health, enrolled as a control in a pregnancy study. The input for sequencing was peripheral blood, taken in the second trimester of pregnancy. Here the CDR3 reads CASSLQYTDTQYF. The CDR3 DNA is TGTGCCAGCAGTTTGCAGTACACAGATACGCAGTATTTT.